This T cell receptor (beta chain) emerged from a study of T cell responses to AZD1222 COVID-19 vaccine. Study-level points and caveats: Clonal diversity was possibly underestimated, and the donors were mostly white British, with more females. The peak T cell response came first, and repertoires were sampled only after it. Two AZD1222 administrations were followed by greater Spike-specific TCR breadth and depth.

Second-dose groups at about 4 or about 12 weeks were pooled. Worth noting for this clone: Its matching antigen is unknown.

Clones were sequenced by immunoSEQ multiplex PCR, and TCRdb holds only the in-frame ones, with some missing. The sample shows approximately 84,000 clones, around 82% of them seen only once. The CDR3 covers 16 residues. Germline V gene lookup returns CDR1 MDHEN and CDR2 SYDVKM. V gave up 5 bases and J gave up 2 bases; unmatched junction bases: 9. The clonotype comes from an adult who received the AZD1222 COVID-19 vaccine. The chain is built from TRBV28 and TRBJ2-4; 7 bases agree with TRBD2. The starting material was peripheral blood, obtained 28 days after the second AZD1222 dose. The CDR3 protein is CASSLMSGTTKNIQYF. The CDR3 region has the DNA TGTGCCAGCAGTCTGATGAGCGGGACGACCAAAAACATTCAGTACTTC.